This entry describes one TCR beta chain. Antigen unknown. This sample was included in a study of cytomegalovirus exposure and HLA in healthy donors. PCR amplification relied on 60 Vbeta primers (plus 13 Jbeta primers). Profiling relied on immunoSEQ multiplex PCR, and the TCRdb table lists in-frame clones only, not all of them. This table holds approximately 180,000 clones, 77% found once. The study, taken as a whole, reports: In a later analysis, compared with equally common non-associated chains, HLA-associated beta chains were more expanded. It was reportedly the case that the classifier diagnosed cytomegalovirus status with high specificity and sensitivity.

This CDR3 has 14 residues. V gave up 7 bases and J gave up 4 bases, with 16 bases separating them. CDR1 and CDR2 (germline): LNHDA, SQIVND (reference sequence). The source material was PBMCs. The gene calls are TRBV19 and TRBJ1-2, with unresolved D. The receptor was derived from a woman under 40 in good health and CMV-seropositive. The CDR3: CASKAQVGAYGYTF. Written as DNA, the CDR3 is TGTGCCAGTAAGGCGCAGGTGGGTGCCTATGGCTACACCTTC. Complete variable domain (other parts from reference TRBV19 and TRBJ1-2): DGGITQSPKYLFRKEGQNVTLSCEQNLNHDAMYWYRQDPGQGLRLIYYSQIVNDFQKGDIAEGYSVSREKKESFPLTVTSAQKNPTAFYLCASKAQVGAYGYTFGSGTRLTVV.